This TCR beta chain stems from a study of blood T cells in healthy people across ages. A sample-barcoded 5' primer and a J-beta primer mix were used in a second PCR of roughly 6 to 12 cycles. TCRdb called the 5' RACE reads again in MiXCR, with one record for every CDR3 protein. This sample has more than 800,000 distinct CDR3 sequences, with 40% to 45% found just once. The people who gave samples were healthy Caucasians from Russia, aged roughly 6 to 100. Study-wide findings and caveats: Long-lived donors exceeded aged donors in naive CD4+ cells and diversity. TCR beta diversity per million T cells fell roughly linearly with age.

This clonotype was counted a few times. Its antigen remains unknown. V was cut by 1 base and J by 4 bases, with 9 bases left in between. Germline V gene lookup returns CDR1 GTSNPN and CDR2 SVGIG (reference sequence). The CDR3 sequence is 13 residues long. The sequencing input was blood. The receptor's source is a woman aged 60-75 years in good health. The chain recombines TRBV30 with TRBJ2-3; perhaps TRBD2 as D (5 bases). In DNA, the CDR3 is TGTGCCTGGAGTGATGGAGGCGCAGATACGCAGTATTTT. Protein product: CAWSDGGADTQYF.